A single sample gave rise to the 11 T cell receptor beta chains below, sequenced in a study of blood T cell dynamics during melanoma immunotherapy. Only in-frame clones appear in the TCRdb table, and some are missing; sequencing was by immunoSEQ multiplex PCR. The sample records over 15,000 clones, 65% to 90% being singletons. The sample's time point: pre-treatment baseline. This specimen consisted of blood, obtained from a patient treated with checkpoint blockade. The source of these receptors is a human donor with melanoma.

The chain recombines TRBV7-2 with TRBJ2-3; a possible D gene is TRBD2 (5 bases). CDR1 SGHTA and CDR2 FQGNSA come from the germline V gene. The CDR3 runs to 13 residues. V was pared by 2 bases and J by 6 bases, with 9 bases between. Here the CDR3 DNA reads TGTGCCAGCAGCTTAAGGGAGCGGGATACGCAGTATTTT. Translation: CASSLRERDTQYF.

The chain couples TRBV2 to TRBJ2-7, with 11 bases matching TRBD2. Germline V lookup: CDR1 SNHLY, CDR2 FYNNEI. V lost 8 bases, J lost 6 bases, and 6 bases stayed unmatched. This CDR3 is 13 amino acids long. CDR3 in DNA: TGTGCCAGCTTCGGGACTAGCGGTCTCGAGCAGTACTTC. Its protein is CASFGTSGLEQYF.

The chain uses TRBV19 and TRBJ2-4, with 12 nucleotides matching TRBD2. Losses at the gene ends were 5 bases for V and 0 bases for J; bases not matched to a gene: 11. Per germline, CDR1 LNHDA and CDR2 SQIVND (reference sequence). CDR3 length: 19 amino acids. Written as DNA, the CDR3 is TGTGCCAGTAGTCTTGCTAGCGGGAGGGCCTTAATAGCCAAAAACATTCAGTACTTC. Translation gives CASSLASGRALIAKNIQYF.

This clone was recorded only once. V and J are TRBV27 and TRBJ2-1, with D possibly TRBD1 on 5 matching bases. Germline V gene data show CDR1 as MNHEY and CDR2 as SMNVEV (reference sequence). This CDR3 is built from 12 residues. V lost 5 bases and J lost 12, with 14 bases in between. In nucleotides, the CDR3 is TGTGCCAGCAGTCTTTCAGGGTTGGGGCAGTTCTTC. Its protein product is CASSLSGLGQFF.

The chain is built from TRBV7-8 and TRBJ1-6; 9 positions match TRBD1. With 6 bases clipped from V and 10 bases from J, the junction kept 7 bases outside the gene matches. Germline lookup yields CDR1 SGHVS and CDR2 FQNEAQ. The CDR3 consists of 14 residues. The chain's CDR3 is CASRGGQGWSPLHF. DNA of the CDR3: TGTGCCAGCAGGGGGGGACAGGGATGGTCACCCCTCCACTTT.

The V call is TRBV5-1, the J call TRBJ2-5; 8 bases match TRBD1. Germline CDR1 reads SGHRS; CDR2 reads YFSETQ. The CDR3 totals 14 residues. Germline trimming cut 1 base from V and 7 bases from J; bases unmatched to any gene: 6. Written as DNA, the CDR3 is TGCGCCAGCAGCTTGTCGGGACAGGAGGCGACCCAGTACTTC. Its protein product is CASSLSGQEATQYF.

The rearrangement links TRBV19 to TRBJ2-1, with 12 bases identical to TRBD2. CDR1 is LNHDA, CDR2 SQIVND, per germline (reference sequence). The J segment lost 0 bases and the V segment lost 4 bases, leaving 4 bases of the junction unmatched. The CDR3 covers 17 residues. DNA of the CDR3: TGTGCCAGTAGTAAGGGACTAGCGGGTCGCTCCTACAATGAGCAGTTCTTC. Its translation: CASSKGLAGRSYNEQFF.

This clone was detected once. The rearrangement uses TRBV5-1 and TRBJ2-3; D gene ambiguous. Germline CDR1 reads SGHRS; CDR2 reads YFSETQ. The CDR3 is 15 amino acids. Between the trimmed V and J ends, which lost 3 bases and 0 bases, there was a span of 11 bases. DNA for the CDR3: TGCGCCAGCAGCTCATGGGGTCGTAGCACAGATACGCAGTATTTT. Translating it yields CASSSWGRSTDTQYF.

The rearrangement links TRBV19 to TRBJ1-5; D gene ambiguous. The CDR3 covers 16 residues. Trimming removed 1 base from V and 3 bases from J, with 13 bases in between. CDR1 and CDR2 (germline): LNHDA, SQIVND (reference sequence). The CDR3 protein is CASSIARQRLNQPQHF. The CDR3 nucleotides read TGTGCCAGTAGTATAGCCAGGCAGCGGCTCAATCAGCCCCAGCATTTT. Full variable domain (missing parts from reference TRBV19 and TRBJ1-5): DGGITQSPKYLFRKEGQNVTLSCEQNLNHDAMYWYRQDPGQGLRLIYYSQIVNDFQKGDIAEGYSVSREKKESFPLTVTSAQKNPTAFYLCASSIARQRLNQPQHFGDGTRLSIL.

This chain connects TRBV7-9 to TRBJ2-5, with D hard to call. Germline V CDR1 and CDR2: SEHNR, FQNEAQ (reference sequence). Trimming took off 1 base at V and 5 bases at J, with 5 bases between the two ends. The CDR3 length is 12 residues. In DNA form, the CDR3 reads TGTGCCAGCAGCTTAGATGTGGAGACCCAGTACTTC. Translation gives CASSLDVETQYF.

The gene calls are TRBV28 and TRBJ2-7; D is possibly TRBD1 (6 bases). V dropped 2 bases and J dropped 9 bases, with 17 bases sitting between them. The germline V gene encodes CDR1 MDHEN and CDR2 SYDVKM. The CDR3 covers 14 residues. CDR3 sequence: CASSLNTDPRGQYF. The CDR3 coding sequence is TGTGCCAGCAGTTTAAACACAGACCCCAGGGGGCAGTACTTC.